Listed here is a single T cell receptor (beta chain). Antigen specificity is unknown. CDR1 is LNHDA and CDR2 is SQIVND in the germline V gene (reference sequence). Trimming took 7 bases from V and 1 from J; bases not matched to a gene: 4. The CDR3 runs 15 residues. The entry originates in a study of shared clonotypes between healthy human individuals. General observations from the study: Represented diversity, genetic and exposure-history alike, was limited by few donors.

An assay was performed, and its level was deep. TCRdb's table, derived via immunoSEQ multiplex PCR, lists solely in-frame clones and lacks some. Altogether 600,000 to 750,000 clones are present, more than 70% being singletons, with the ten largest covering 1.8%. The origin of this receptor is a woman aged 25 to 39 in good health. Sequencing used memory CD4+ T cells sorted from blood. Subset here: CD45RA-negative fraction. The J gene is TRBJ2-1, the V gene TRBV19; 10 bases line up with TRBD2. The CDR3 DNA sequence: TGTGCCAGTAAACTAGCGGGAATGTCCTACAATGAGCAGTTCTTC. Its translation: CASKLAGMSYNEQFF. Looking up the rest from reference TRBV19 and TRBJ2-1 gives the full variable domain: DGGITQSPKYLFRKEGQNVTLSCEQNLNHDAMYWYRQDPGQGLRLIYYSQIVNDFQKGDIAEGYSVSREKKESFPLTVTSAQKNPTAFYLCASKLAGMSYNEQFFGPGTRLTVL.